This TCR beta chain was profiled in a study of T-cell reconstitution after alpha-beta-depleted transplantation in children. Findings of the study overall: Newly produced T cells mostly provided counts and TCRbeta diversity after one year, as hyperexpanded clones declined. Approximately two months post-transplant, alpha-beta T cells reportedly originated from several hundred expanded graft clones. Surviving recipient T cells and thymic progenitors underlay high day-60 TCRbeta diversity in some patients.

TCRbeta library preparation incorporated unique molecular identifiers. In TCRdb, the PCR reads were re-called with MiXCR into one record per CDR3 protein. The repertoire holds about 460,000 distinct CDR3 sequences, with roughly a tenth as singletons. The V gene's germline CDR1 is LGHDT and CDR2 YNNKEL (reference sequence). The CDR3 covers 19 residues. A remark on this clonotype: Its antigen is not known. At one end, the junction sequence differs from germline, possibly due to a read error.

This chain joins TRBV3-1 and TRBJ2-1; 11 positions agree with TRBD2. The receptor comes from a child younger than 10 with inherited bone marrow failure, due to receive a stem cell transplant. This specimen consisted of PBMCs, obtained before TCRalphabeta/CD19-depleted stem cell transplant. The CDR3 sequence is CAISLDDGLAGTGTNEQFF. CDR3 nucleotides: TGTGCCATCAGCCTTGACGACGGACTAGCGGGCACGGGTACCAATGAGCAGTTCTTC.